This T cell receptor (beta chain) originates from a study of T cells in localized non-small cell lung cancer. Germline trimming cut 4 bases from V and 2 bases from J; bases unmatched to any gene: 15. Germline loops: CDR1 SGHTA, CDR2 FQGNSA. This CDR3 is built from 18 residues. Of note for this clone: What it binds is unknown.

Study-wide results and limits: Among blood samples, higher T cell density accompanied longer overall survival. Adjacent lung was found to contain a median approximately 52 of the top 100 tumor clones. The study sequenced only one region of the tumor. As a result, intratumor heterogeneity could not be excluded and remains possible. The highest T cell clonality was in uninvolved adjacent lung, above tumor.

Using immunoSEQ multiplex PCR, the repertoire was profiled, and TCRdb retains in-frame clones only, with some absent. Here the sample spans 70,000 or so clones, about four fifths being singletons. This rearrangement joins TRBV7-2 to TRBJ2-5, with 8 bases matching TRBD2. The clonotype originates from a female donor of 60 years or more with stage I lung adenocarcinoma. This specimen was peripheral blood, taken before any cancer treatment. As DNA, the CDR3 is TGTGCCAGCAGCTCTGCCTTAACTAGCGGAGCCCGACAAGAGACCCAGTACTTC. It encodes CASSSALTSGARQETQYF.